The 9 T cell receptor beta chains below all came from one sample that was sequenced in a study of T cell changes during pregnancy in multiple sclerosis (dated by TCRdb to the late 2010s). Library preparation employed the immunoSEQ multiplex PCR assay. TCRdb obtained this table from immuneACCESS and retained in-frame rearrangements with V and J assigned. These tables miss some clones; where compared with another copy, unresolved V genes account for less than half of the shortfall, and the remainder is unexplained. Present in this sample are some 60,000 clones, around 93% of which were seen just once. Approximately 2% of the sample comes from the top ten. Specimen: peripheral blood, collected after pregnancy. Receptor source: a female donor with multiple sclerosis, enrolled in a pregnancy study.

This clone turned up a few times. This rearrangement joins TRBV11-3 to TRBJ2-3; D is unclear. Per germline, CDR1 SGHNT and CDR2 YENEEA. The CDR3 has 13 residues. V was shortened by 2 bases and J by 6 bases, with 9 bases between the two germline ends. In DNA, the CDR3 is TGTGCCAGCAGCTTAACCGCGGCCGATACGCAGTATTTT. This encodes CASSLTAADTQYF.

This chain links TRBV5-6 with TRBJ2-3; TRBD1 matches 7 bases. CDR3 length: 17 residues. Germline CDR1 is SGHDT and CDR2 is YYEEEE. After removal of 1 base from V and 3 bases from J, the junction contained 11 bases not matched to a gene. The DNA for the CDR3 is TGTGCCAGCAGCTTGTGGTCACACAGGGGACCTACAGATACGCAGTATTTT. Translation gives CASSLWSHRGPTDTQYF. Using reference TRBV5-6 and TRBJ2-3 for the parts outside the CDR3, the full variable domain is DAGVTQSPTHLIKTRGQQVTLRCSPKSGHDTVSWYQQALGQGPQFIFQYYEEEERQRGNFPDRFSGHQFPNYSSELNVNALLLGDSALYLCASSLWSHRGPTDTQYFGPGTRLTVL.

The chain carries TRBV5-1 and TRBJ2-1; TRBD1 agrees at 8 bases. The V gene's germline CDR1 is SGHRS and CDR2 YFSETQ. V was clipped by 0 bases and J by 6 bases; unmatched bases: 5. The CDR3 totals 15 residues. The chain's CDR3 is CASSLGQGSRNEQFF. As DNA, the CDR3 is TGCGCCAGCAGCTTGGGACAGGGGAGTCGCAATGAGCAGTTCTTC.

The genes are TRBV6-1 and TRBJ2-2, with TRBD2 matching over 9 bases. With V trimmed by 7 bases and J by 8 bases, 11 bases remained unmatched. Per the germline V gene, CDR1 is MNHNS and CDR2 is SASEGT. This CDR3 contains 15 residues. The CDR3 here is CASIRAGGNGGELFF. The DNA of the CDR3 is TGTGCCAGCATCAGGGCGGGAGGGAATGGAGGGGAGCTGTTTTTT.

The CDR3 DNA is TGTGCCAGCAGCTTAATGGTAGCGGGAGCGGAGACCCAGTACTTC. It encodes CASSLMVAGAETQYF. The rearrangement links TRBV7-2 to TRBJ2-5; TRBD2 aligns across 9 bases. The CDR3 is 15 amino acids. Trimming at V came to 2 bases and at J to 5 bases, leaving 6 bases not matched to a gene. Germline loops: CDR1 SGHTA, CDR2 FQGNSA.

The chain recombines TRBV7-3 with TRBJ1-1; tentative D call: TRBD1 (5 bases). This CDR3 spans 15 amino acids. In germline, CDR1 is SGHTA, CDR2 FQGTGA. The V gene lost 2 bases and the J gene lost 1 base, with 11 bases spanning the gap. The CDR3 here is CASSLQGRGNTEAFF. The CDR3 DNA is TGTGCCAGCAGCTTACAGGGAAGAGGGAACACTGAAGCTTTCTTT.

The chain combines TRBV5-1 with TRBJ2-1, with 10 nucleotides matching TRBD1. Germline CDR1 reads SGHRS; CDR2 reads YFSETQ. The CDR3 totals 17 residues. V gave up 2 bases and J gave up 7 bases; unmatched junction bases: 12. The CDR3 region has the DNA TGCGCCAGCAGCTTATCGCTGGGGACAGGGGTTGGGAATGAGCAGTTCTTC. Protein product: CASSLSLGTGVGNEQFF. The variable domain in full, with the rest retrieved from reference TRBV5-1 and TRBJ2-1, is KAGVTQTPRYLIKTRGQQVTLSCSPISGHRSVSWYQQTPGQGLQFLFEYFSETQRNKGNFPGRFSGRQFSNSRSEMNVSTLELGDSALYLCASSLSLGTGVGNEQFFGPGTRLTVL.

The chain links TRBV4-3 to TRBJ2-5, with 8 positions matching TRBD1. The J call may be wrong; the DNA end is better matched by TRBJ2-7. The CDR3 runs 14 residues. Germline V gene sequence: CDR1 LGHNA, CDR2 YSLEER. For the CDR3, the DNA is TGCGCCAGCAGCCACCGACAGGGGCCCCACGAGCAGTACTTC. This encodes CASSHRQGPHEQYF.

The chain carries TRBV5-1 and TRBJ1-1; TRBD1 aligns across 8 bases. This CDR3 is built from 15 residues. In germline, CDR1 is SGHRS, CDR2 YFSETQ. V was pared by 7 bases and J by 1 base, with 9 bases of the junction left unmatched. Written as DNA, the CDR3 is TGCGCCAGCGACCGTACAGGGACAGGGAACACTGAAGCTTTCTTT. Amino acid sequence: CASDRTGTGNTEAFF.